One sample yielded the 27 T cell receptor beta chains listed below, sequenced in a study of blood T cell repertoires in COVID-19. Clones were sequenced by immunoSEQ multiplex PCR, and TCRdb holds only the in-frame ones, with some missing. Of approximately 170,000 clones in the sample, 83% are singletons; the top ten hold roughly 1.9%. Input material: peripheral blood. These receptors originate from an elderly woman with acute or convalescent COVID-19.

The V gene is TRBV29-1, the J gene TRBJ2-5; D is perhaps TRBD2 (6 bases). CDR1 SQVTM and CDR2 ANQGSEA come from the germline V gene. The V end was cut by 1 base, the J end by 5 bases, with 11 bases between. This CDR3 region has 13 residues. This CDR3 is CSVEGAGTETQYF. CDR3 bases: TGCAGCGTTGAAGGTGCAGGGACTGAGACCCAGTACTTC.

This rearrangement joins TRBV18 to TRBJ1-3; 8 bases are shared with TRBD1. This CDR3 comprises 16 residues. CDR1 KGHSH and CDR2 LQKENI come from the germline V gene. V shed 2 bases and J 0 bases; nucleotides not matched to a gene: 3. In nucleotides, the CDR3 is TGTGCCAGCTCACCATCGACAGGGGACTCTGGAAACACCATATATTTT. Its translation is CASSPSTGDSGNTIYF.

This chain connects TRBV19 to TRBJ1-2, with a possible D match to TRBD1 (6 bases). Germline CDR1 and CDR2: LNHDA and SQIVND (reference sequence). V was pared by 5 bases and J by 2 bases, with 9 bases between. CDR3 length equals 13 residues. The chain's CDR3 is CASSSTGNYGYTF. Written as DNA, the CDR3 is TGTGCCAGTAGTTCGACAGGAAACTATGGCTACACCTTC.

The V and J genes are TRBV5-1 and TRBJ2-7; 8 bases are shared with TRBD2. Germline V gene data show CDR1 as SGHRS and CDR2 as YFSETQ. J lost 7 bases, V lost 6 bases, and 18 bases had no gene match. CDR3 length equals 16 residues. CDR3 loop: CASTRAVSGRVSEQYF. As DNA, the CDR3 is TGCGCCAGCACCAGGGCGGTCAGCGGGAGAGTGAGTGAGCAGTACTTC.

This rearrangement joins TRBV9 to TRBJ1-4; 7 positions agree with TRBD1. The CDR3 consists of 14 residues. Germline V gives CDR1 SGDLS, CDR2 YYNGEE. Losses at the gene ends were 4 bases for V and 7 bases for J; bases not matched to a gene: 7. This chain's CDR3 is CASSIRQGGEKLFF. CDR3 in DNA: TGTGCCAGCAGCATCCGACAGGGAGGTGAAAAACTGTTTTTT.

The V and J genes are TRBV7-8 and TRBJ1-2, with a possible D match to TRBD1 (5 bases). V was trimmed by 5 bases and J by 4 bases, leaving 8 bases between them. From germline, CDR1 is SGHVS and CDR2 FQNEAQ. CDR3 length: 12 residues. CDR3 in DNA: TGTGCCAGCAGCCGGGACTCCTATGGCTACACCTTC. The encoded protein is CASSRDSYGYTF.

The chain uses TRBV6-5 and TRBJ1-4; TRBD1 might be the D (5 bases). This CDR3 is built from 14 residues. Deletions cut 2 bases from V and 10 bases from J, with 14 bases between. The V gene's germline CDR1 is MNHEY and CDR2 SVGAGI. CDR3 nucleotide sequence: TGTGCCAGCAGTTACGGGCAGGGATGGGGAAAACTGTTTTTT. It encodes CASSYGQGWGKLFF.

This clone was observed a handful of times. V gene TRBV7-9 combines with J gene TRBJ2-7; D is possibly TRBD1 (5 bases). CDR1 and CDR2 from the germline V gene are SEHNR and FQNEAQ (reference sequence). The CDR3 loop spans 14 amino acids. Trimming removed 5 bases at V and 2 bases at J, with 13 bases between. In DNA form, the CDR3 reads TGTGCCAGCAGCGAACCACAGGTTCCCTACGAGCAGTACTTC. Encoded protein: CASSEPQVPYEQYF. The complete variable domain, with remaining parts taken from reference TRBV7-9 and TRBJ2-7, reads DTGVSQNPRHKITKRGQNVTFRCDPISEHNRLYWYRQTLGQGPEFLTYFQNEAQLEKSRLLSDRFSAERPKGSFSTLEIQRTEQGDSAMYLCASSEPQVPYEQYFGPGTRLTVT.

The chain links TRBV2 to TRBJ2-5; D is possibly TRBD2 (5 bases). The CDR3 has 13 amino acids. V was pared by 7 bases and J by 4 bases, with 13 bases between. From germline, CDR1 is SNHLY and CDR2 FYNNEI. Here the CDR3 reads CASIEGESETQYF. The CDR3 nucleotides are TGTGCCAGCATAGAGGGAGAGTCAGAGACCCAGTACTTC.

This sequence joins TRBV2 and TRBJ2-1, with TRBD1 as a possible D gene (6 bases). The CDR3 runs 14 residues. Trimming took 3 bases from V and 7 from J, leaving 13 bases between them. The V gene's germline CDR1 is SNHLY and CDR2 FYNNEI. The CDR3 here is CASSEGQGWNEQFF. For the CDR3, the DNA is TGTGCCAGCAGTGAGGGCCAGGGGTGGAATGAGCAGTTCTTC.

The chain employs TRBV10-3 and TRBJ1-5; TRBD1 might be the D (6 bases). Germline values: CDR1 ENHRY, CDR2 SYGVKD. The CDR3 has 14 residues. V was shortened by 3 bases and J by 7 bases, with 13 bases between the two germline ends. The CDR3 region has the DNA TGTGCCATCAGTGAACAGGGAAGAGAGCAGCCCCAGCATTTT. Translation gives CAISEQGREQPQHF.

This rearrangement joins TRBV2 to TRBJ2-7, with 14 positions matching TRBD2. With 6 bases clipped from V and 6 bases from J, the junction kept 7 bases outside the gene matches. This CDR3 region has 15 residues. Germline V gives CDR1 SNHLY, CDR2 FYNNEI. CDR3 nucleotides: TGTGCCAGCAGGCCAGGGACTAGCGGGAGAAGCGAGCAGTACTTC. Translation: CASRPGTSGRSEQYF.

J is TRBJ2-1 and V is TRBV5-6, with D maybe TRBD2 (5 bases). This CDR3 contains 17 residues. From germline, CDR1 is SGHDT and CDR2 YYEEEE. Trimming took 4 bases from V and 1 from J, leaving 18 bases between them. The CDR3 DNA follows: TGTGCCAGCAGCCAGATTAGCAAGACGGGGTCCTACAATGAGCAGTTCTTC. Amino acid sequence: CASSQISKTGSYNEQFF.

This clone was seen once. The chain employs TRBV7-3 and TRBJ2-7; 11 positions agree with TRBD2. The CDR3 has 15 residues. The J segment lost 3 bases and the V segment lost 6 bases, leaving 7 bases of the junction unmatched. CDR1 is SGHTA and CDR2 is FQGTGA in the germline V gene. CDR3 sequence: CASRLTSGDFYEQYF. CDR3 bases: TGTGCCAGCAGACTGACTAGCGGGGACTTCTACGAGCAGTACTTC.

The J gene is TRBJ2-1, the V gene TRBV4-1, with a possible D match to TRBD1 (6 bases). The CDR3 spans 17 residues. Germline loops: CDR1 MGHRA, CDR2 YSYEKL. Trimming cost V 4 bases and J 8 bases, with 24 bases left between them. The CDR3 reads CASSPRRDYPEGDEQFF. CDR3 nucleotide sequence: TGCGCCAGCAGCCCCCGACGTGACTACCCCGAGGGGGATGAGCAGTTCTTC.

The chain links TRBV24-1 to TRBJ2-3; D remains ambiguous. V lost 4 bases and J 2 bases, leaving 12 bases between the germline ends. The CDR3 length is 15 residues. CDR1 is KGHDR, CDR2 SFDVKD, per germline. CDR3 nucleotides: TGTGCCACCAGTGACTCGACATCCTACACAGATACGCAGTATTTT. Encoded protein: CATSDSTSYTDTQYF.

The rearrangement joins TRBV11-2 to TRBJ2-5, with 7 bases identical to TRBD1. This CDR3 spans 15 amino acids. Germline CDR1 is SGHAT and CDR2 is FQNNGV. The junction had 7 bases not matched to a gene; V was cut back by 5 bases and J by 1 base. CDR3 in amino acids: CASSPSRQGQETQYF. The DNA of the CDR3 is TGTGCCAGCAGCCCCTCTCGACAGGGCCAAGAGACCCAGTACTTC.

V gene TRBV6-5 combines with J gene TRBJ2-1; a possible D gene is TRBD2 (6 bases). Between the trimmed V and J ends, which lost 2 bases and 0 bases, there was a span of 11 bases. The V gene's germline CDR1 is MNHEY and CDR2 SVGAGI. The CDR3 contains 16 residues. CDR3 region: CASSYGGYGSYNEQFF. The CDR3 DNA reads as TGTGCCAGCAGTTACGGAGGGTACGGCTCCTACAATGAGCAGTTCTTC.

This chain joins TRBV18 and TRBJ1-1, with 10 nucleotides matching TRBD1. Germline assignment: CDR1 KGHSH and CDR2 LQKENI. Losses at the gene ends were 6 bases for V and 5 bases for J; bases not matched to a gene: 6. The CDR3 runs to 14 residues. CDR3 DNA: TGTGCCAGCTCTCCCGGGACAGGGGAAACTGAAGCTTTCTTT. Translating gives CASSPGTGETEAFF.

The V call is TRBV6-2 or TRBV6-3, the J call TRBJ2-1; TRBD2 matches 7 bases. The CDR3 contains 15 residues. V was clipped by 6 bases and J by 6 bases; unmatched bases: 11. The germline V gene has CDR1 MNHEY and CDR2 SVGEGT. The CDR3, as DNA: TGTGCCAGCAGCCCTGGAGCGGGATTGAGCAATGAGCAGTTCTTC. Translation gives CASSPGAGLSNEQFF.

The sample holds one count of this clone. This rearrangement joins TRBV5-1 to TRBJ1-3; TRBD1 agrees at 7 bases. With V trimmed by 4 bases and J by 2 bases, 3 bases remained unmatched. Looked up from germline, CDR1 is SGHRS and CDR2 is YFSETQ. The CDR3 totals 14 residues. This CDR3 reads CASSQGTAGNTIYF. For the CDR3, the DNA is TGCGCCAGCAGCCAAGGGACAGCTGGAAACACCATATATTTT.

V gene TRBV7-9 combines with J gene TRBJ1-6; the D gene is possibly TRBD1 (5 bases). The CDR3 is made up of 15 amino acids. V gave up 1 base and J gave up 9 bases, with 13 bases separating them. Germline V gene lookup returns CDR1 SEHNR and CDR2 FQNEAQ (reference sequence). In DNA, the CDR3 is TGTGCCAGCAGCTTAGTTATTCAGGGTGCTTCACCCCTCCACTTT. Translation: CASSLVIQGASPLHF.

The V gene is TRBV6-2 or TRBV6-3, the J gene TRBJ1-5, with 9 bases fitting TRBD1. From germline, CDR1 is MNHEY and CDR2 SVGEGT. CDR3 length: 14 residues. After removal of 6 bases from V and 5 bases from J, the junction contained 5 bases not matched to a gene. CDR3 residues: CASSRTGADQPQHF. The CDR3 nucleotides read TGTGCCAGCAGCCGGACAGGGGCCGATCAGCCCCAGCATTTT.

This clone has a single count. This sequence joins TRBV7-2 and TRBJ2-3; D unresolved. Between the trimmed V and J ends, which lost 0 bases and 2 bases, there was a span of 6 bases. CDR3 size: 14 residues. Germline assignment: CDR1 SGHTA and CDR2 FQGNSA. The CDR3 is CASSLAQYTDTQYF. For the CDR3, the DNA is TGTGCCAGCAGCTTAGCACAGTACACAGATACGCAGTATTTT. The full variable domain, rest sourced from reference TRBV7-2 and TRBJ2-3, is GAGVSQSPSNKVTEKGKDVELRCDPISGHTALYWYRQSLGQGLEFLIYFQGNSAPDKSGLPSDRFSAERTGGSVSTLTIQRTQQEDSAVYLCASSLAQYTDTQYFGPGTRLTVL.

The chain recombines TRBV3-1 (or the pseudogene TRBV3-2) with TRBJ2-7, with D perhaps matching TRBD1 (5 bases). The CDR3 spans 13 residues. Deletions cut 7 bases from V and 2 bases from J, with 12 bases between. CDR1 is LGHDT and CDR2 is YNNKEL in the germline V gene (reference sequence). CDR3 protein: CASKKADTYEQYF. DNA of the CDR3: TGTGCCAGCAAAAAGGCGGACACCTACGAGCAGTACTTC.

CDR3 nucleotides: TGTGCCAGCACCTATACTACGGGAGGGCGCTCCTACAATGAGCAGTTCTTC. This translates into CASTYTTGGRSYNEQFF. V and J are TRBV2 and TRBJ2-1, with 8 bases fitting TRBD2. CDR1 is SNHLY and CDR2 is FYNNEI in the germline V gene. The length of the CDR3 is 17 residues. V trimming: 7 bases; J trimming: 0 bases; junction bases outside the gene matches: 11.

The rearrangement joins TRBV3-1 (or the pseudogene TRBV3-2) to TRBJ2-3, with 11 nucleotides matching TRBD2. The CDR3 has 17 amino acids. Germline CDR1 is LGHDT and CDR2 is YNNKEL (reference sequence). Germline trimming cut 0 bases from V and 2 bases from J; bases unmatched to any gene: 4. The DNA of the CDR3 is TGTGCCAGCAGCCAAGACCCGACTAGCGGGGTCACAGATACGCAGTATTTT. This translates into CASSQDPTSGVTDTQYF.